The 8 T cell receptor beta chains presented below share a single source sample, sequenced in a study of cytomegalovirus exposure and HLA in healthy donors. The PCR ran on 60 Vbeta and 13 Jbeta primers. The table came from immunoSEQ multiplex PCR; TCRdb's copy has only in-frame clones and leaves some out. The repertoire holds over 200,000 clones, with roughly 87% as singletons. Input material: PBMCs. The receptors come from a man aged 35 to 55 in good health and CMV-seropositive.

The chain recombines TRBV28 with TRBJ1-5; no clear D gene. Germline V gives CDR1 MDHEN, CDR2 SYDVKM. Trimming cost V 4 bases and J 13 bases, with 17 bases left between them. This CDR3 is 13 amino acids long. CDR3 amino acids: CASSSPDGGSQHF. The CDR3 region has the DNA TGTGCCAGCAGTTCACCGGACGGCGGGAGTCAGCATTTT.

V and J are TRBV10-3 and TRBJ2-7, with 12 bases aligning to TRBD2. The CDR3 is 18 residues long. Trimming at V came to 0 bases and at J to 2 bases, leaving 8 bases not matched to a gene. The V gene's germline CDR1 is ENHRY and CDR2 SYGVKD. The CDR3 nucleotides read TGTGCCATCAGTGAGTCGAGGGGAGCTAGCGGGAGGGCCTACGAGCAGTACTTC. It encodes CAISESRGASGRAYEQYF.

The rearrangement joins TRBV18 to TRBJ2-1; perhaps TRBD1 as D (5 bases). Germline-derived CDR1 and CDR2 are KGHSH and LQKENI. Trimming pared 4 bases from V and 7 bases from J, leaving 5 bases between. The CDR3 consists of 11 residues. CDR3 in DNA: TGTGCCAGCTCACAGGGGAATGAGCAGTTCTTC. It encodes CASSQGNEQFF.

The gene calls are TRBV6-1 and TRBJ2-7; 13 positions agree with TRBD2. The J segment lost 4 bases and the V segment lost 6 bases, leaving 3 bases of the junction unmatched. The CDR3 spans 14 residues. Germline lookup yields CDR1 MNHNS and CDR2 SASEGT. The CDR3 protein is CASRLTSGRYEQYF. The CDR3 nucleotides read TGTGCCAGCAGGCTGACTAGCGGGAGGTACGAGCAGTACTTC.

The chain employs TRBV6-5 and TRBJ2-1, with TRBD1 identical over 9 bases. Germline assignment: CDR1 MNHEY and CDR2 SVGAGI. V lost 6 bases, J lost 5 bases, and 2 bases stayed unmatched. CDR3 size: 13 residues. Here the CDR3 DNA reads TGTGCCAGCAGAGACAGGGGGAACAATGAGCAGTTCTTC. Its protein is CASRDRGNNEQFF.

In its sample, this clone was seen once. This chain links TRBV27 with TRBJ2-7; the match to TRBD2 covers 13 bases. Germline assignment: CDR1 MNHEY and CDR2 SMNVEV (reference sequence). V lost 8 bases, J lost 2 bases, and 15 bases stayed unmatched. The CDR3 runs 18 residues. CDR3: CASEQGAQLAGGTYEQYV. Here the CDR3 DNA reads TGTGCCAGCGAACAGGGGGCGCAACTAGCGGGAGGGACCTACGAGCAGTACGTC.

CDR3 DNA sequence: TGTGCCAGCAGCCGTAACTCCGGGACAGGGAGATCCTACGAGCAGTACTTC. Protein product: CASSRNSGTGRSYEQYF. This chain connects TRBV11-3 to TRBJ2-7, with 9 bases that match TRBD1. Germline-derived CDR1 and CDR2 are SGHNT and YENEEA. CDR3 length: 17 amino acids. Trimming cost V 5 bases and J 1 base; bases outside gene matches: 12.

V and J are TRBV14 and TRBJ2-5; a weak D match, TRBD2 (5 bases). Germline V CDR1 and CDR2: SGHDN, FVKESK. The CDR3 covers 12 residues. V gave up 4 bases and J gave up 7 bases, with 10 bases separating them. CDR3 coding DNA: TGTGCCAGCAGCCCCCGGGGTGTGACCCAGTACTTC. Protein: CASSPRGVTQYF.